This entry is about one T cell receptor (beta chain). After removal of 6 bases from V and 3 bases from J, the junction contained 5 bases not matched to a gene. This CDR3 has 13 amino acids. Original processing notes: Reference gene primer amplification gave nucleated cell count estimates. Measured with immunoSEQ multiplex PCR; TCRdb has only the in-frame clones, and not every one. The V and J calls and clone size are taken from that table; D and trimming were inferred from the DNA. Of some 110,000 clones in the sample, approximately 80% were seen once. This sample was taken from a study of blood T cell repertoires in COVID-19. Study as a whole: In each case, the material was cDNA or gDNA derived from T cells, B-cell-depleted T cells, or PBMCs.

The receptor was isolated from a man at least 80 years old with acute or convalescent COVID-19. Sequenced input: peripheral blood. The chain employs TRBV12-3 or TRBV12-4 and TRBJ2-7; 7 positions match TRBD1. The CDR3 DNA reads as TGTGCCAGCAGGGGACAGAACTACTACGAGCAGTACTTC. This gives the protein CASRGQNYYEQYF.